This paragraph covers one T cell receptor beta chain sequence. The antigen remains undetermined. Employing constant-segment primers, 5'RACE generated TCR alpha and TCR beta cDNA libraries bearing sample barcodes and UMIs. TCRdb fed the 5' RACE reads into MiXCR, producing one record per CDR3 protein. The table has just under 550,000 distinct CDR3 sequences, about a fifth seen once. The data stem from a study of T-cell memory formation after mild COVID-19. Findings of the study overall: Some responding clones appeared in pre-infection memory, suggesting cross-reactive memory joined. Of the contracting clones, CD4+ ones lay mainly in CM and EM, and CD8+ ones in EMRA.

V was cut by 8 bases and J by 5 bases, with 12 bases left in between. The CDR3 extends over 13 amino acids. CDR1 and CDR2 from the germline V gene are KGHDR and SFDVKD. V is TRBV24-1 and J is TRBJ2-1, with D perhaps TRBD1 or TRBD2 (5 bases each). The sequenced material came from PBMCs or a T cell subset sorted from them (not recorded which). This clonotype originated in an adult woman who had mild COVID-19 (a few samples of this study predate the infection). Cell type and time point are not known. CDR3 in DNA: TGTGCCACCAAGGGACCATTGAACAATGAGCAGTTCTTC. This gives the protein CATKGPLNNEQFF.